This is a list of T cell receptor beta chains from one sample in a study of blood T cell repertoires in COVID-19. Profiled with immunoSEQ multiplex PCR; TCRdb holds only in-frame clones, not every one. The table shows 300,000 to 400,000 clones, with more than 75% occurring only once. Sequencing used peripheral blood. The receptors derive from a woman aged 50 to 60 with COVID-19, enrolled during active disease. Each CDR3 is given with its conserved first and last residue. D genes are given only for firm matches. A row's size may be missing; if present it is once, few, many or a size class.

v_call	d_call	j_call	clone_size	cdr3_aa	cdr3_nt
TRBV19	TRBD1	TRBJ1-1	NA	CASSRLGQAVNTEAFF	TGTGCCAGTAGTAGATTGGGACAGGCCGTTAACACTGAAGCTTTCTTT
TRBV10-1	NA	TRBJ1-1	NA	CASSGRNTEAFF	TGCGCCAGCAGTGGTCGGAACACTGAAGCTTTCTTT
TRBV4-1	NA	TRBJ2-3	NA	CASSQDSPVGTDTQYF	TGCGCCAGCAGCCAAGACTCCCCGGTGGGCACAGATACGCAGTATTTT
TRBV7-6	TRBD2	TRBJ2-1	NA	CASSLASGVSYNEQFF	TGTGCCAGCAGCTTGGCTAGCGGGGTATCCTACAATGAGCAGTTCTTC
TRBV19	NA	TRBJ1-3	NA	CASSLDKRNTIYF	TGTGCCAGTAGTCTCGACAAACGGAACACCATATATTTT
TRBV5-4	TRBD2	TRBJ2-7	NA	CASSPGLAGVYEQYF	TGTGCCAGCAGCCCGGGACTAGCGGGAGTTTACGAGCAGTACTTC
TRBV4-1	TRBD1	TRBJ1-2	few	CASSQDQGADYGYTF	TGCGCCAGCAGCCAAGACCAGGGGGCGGACTATGGCTACACCTTC
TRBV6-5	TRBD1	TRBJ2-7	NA	CASSYTRTGFYEQYF	TGTGCCAGCAGTTACACACGGACAGGGTTCTACGAGCAGTACTTC
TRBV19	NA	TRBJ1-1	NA	CASNTILNTEAFF	TGTGCCAGTAACACGATATTGAACACTGAAGCTTTCTTT
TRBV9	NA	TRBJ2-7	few	CASSGGDFGEQYF	TGTGCCAGCAGCGGGGGCGATTTTGGTGAGCAGTACTTC
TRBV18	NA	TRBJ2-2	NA	CASSPEVVSTGELFF	TGTGCCAGCTCACCGGAGGTCGTTTCCACCGGGGAGCTGTTTTTT
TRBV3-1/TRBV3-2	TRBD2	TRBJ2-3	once	CASSQVASGRVADTQYF	TGTGCCAGCAGCCAAGTAGCTAGCGGGAGGGTAGCAGATACGCAGTATTTT
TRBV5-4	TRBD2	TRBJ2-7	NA	CASSRTSGMTEEQYF	TGTGCCAGCAGCCGTACTAGCGGGATGACGGAGGAGCAGTACTTC
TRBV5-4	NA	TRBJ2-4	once	CASSPPEFKNIQYF	TGTGCCAGCAGCCCCCCTGAGTTCAAAAACATTCAGTACTTC
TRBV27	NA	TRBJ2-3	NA	CASSLRGSGWGTLGGTQYF	TGTGCCAGCAGTTTACGCGGCTCAGGTTGGGGGACTCTTGGGGGTACGCAGTATTTT
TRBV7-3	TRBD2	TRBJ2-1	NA	CASSMVSSGVNEQFF	TGTGCCAGCAGCATGGTCTCTAGCGGGGTGAATGAGCAGTTCTTC
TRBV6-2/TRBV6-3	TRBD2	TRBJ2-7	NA	CASSYPTPTSGRLYEQYF	TGTGCCAGCAGTTACCCCACCCCGACTAGCGGGAGGCTGTACGAGCAGTACTTC
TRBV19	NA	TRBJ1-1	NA	CASEPGHPLGEAFF	TGTGCCAGCGAACCGGGACACCCTCTTGGGGAAGCTTTCTTT
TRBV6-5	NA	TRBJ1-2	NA	CASSASRVSPF	TGTGCCAGCAGCGCCTCCAGGGTTTCCCCCTTC
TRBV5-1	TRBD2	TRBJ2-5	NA	CASSRLAGDLKTQYF	TGCGCCAGCAGTCGACTAGCGGGAGATTTAAAGACCCAGTACTTC
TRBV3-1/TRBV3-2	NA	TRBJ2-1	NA	CASSQDTSSYNEQFF	TGTGCCAGCAGCCAAGATACGAGCTCCTACAATGAGCAGTTCTTC
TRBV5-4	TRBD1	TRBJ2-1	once	CASSPDRLNSYNEQFF	TGTGCCAGCAGCCCGGACAGGCTAAACTCCTACAATGAGCAGTTCTTC
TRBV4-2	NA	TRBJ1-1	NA	CASSQVRAGKNTEAFF	TGTGCCAGCAGCCAAGTAAGGGCAGGGAAGAACACTGAAGCTTTCTTT
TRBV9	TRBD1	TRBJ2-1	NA	CASSTTGAVSYNEQFF	TGTGCCAGCAGCACGACAGGGGCCGTCTCCTACAATGAGCAGTTCTTC
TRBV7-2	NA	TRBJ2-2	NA	CASSSSYVGVGTGELFF	TGTGCCAGCAGCTCCTCCTACGTGGGAGTAGGCACCGGGGAGCTGTTTTTT
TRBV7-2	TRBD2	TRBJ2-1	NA	CASSWTSGRGNEQFF	TGTGCCAGCAGCTGGACTAGCGGGAGGGGGAATGAGCAGTTCTTC
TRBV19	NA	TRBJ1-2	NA	CASSAGTRGTF	TGTGCCAGTAGTGCAGGGACTCGTGGCACCTTC
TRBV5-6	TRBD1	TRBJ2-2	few	CASSGDRGSGELFF	TGTGCCAGCAGCGGGGACAGGGGATCCGGGGAGCTGTTTTTT
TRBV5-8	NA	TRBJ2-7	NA	CASSSYEQYF	TGTGCCAGCAGCTCGTACGAGCAGTACTTC
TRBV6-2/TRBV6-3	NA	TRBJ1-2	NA	CASSYSRGYGYTF	TGTGCCAGCAGTTACTCACGGGGGTATGGCTACACCTTC
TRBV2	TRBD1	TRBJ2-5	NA	CATKAGTAGETQYF	TGTGCCACCAAGGCCGGGACAGCCGGGGAGACCCAGTACTTC
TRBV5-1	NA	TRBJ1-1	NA	CASSLYPGAGNTEAFF	TGCGCCAGCAGCTTGTATCCCGGGGCGGGAAACACTGAAGCTTTCTTT
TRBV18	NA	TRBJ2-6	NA	CASSHEDLPAGANVLTF	TGTGCCAGCTCGCATGAAGATTTGCCGGCTGGGGCCAACGTCCTGACTTTC
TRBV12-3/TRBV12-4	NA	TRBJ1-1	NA	CASSPVTEAFF	TGTGCCAGCAGCCCTGTTACTGAAGCTTTCTTT
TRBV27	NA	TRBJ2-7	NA	CARGHPSSYEQYF	TGTGCCAGGGGACACCCGAGCTCCTACGAGCAGTACTTC
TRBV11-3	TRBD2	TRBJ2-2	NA	CASSLVSRRLAPDGELFF	TGTGCCAGCAGCTTAGTCTCCCGAAGACTAGCTCCAGACGGGGAGCTGTTTTTT
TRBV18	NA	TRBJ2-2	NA	CASSPSQVTGELFF	TGTGCCAGCTCACCTTCCCAGGTTACCGGGGAGCTGTTTTTT
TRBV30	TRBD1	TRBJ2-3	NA	CALGTGGLGLDTQYF	TGTGCTCTTGGGACAGGGGGCCTTGGGTTAGATACGCAGTATTTT
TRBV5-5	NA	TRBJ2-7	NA	CASTLAQGAYEQYF	TGTGCCAGCACCTTGGCACAGGGTGCCTACGAGCAGTACTTC
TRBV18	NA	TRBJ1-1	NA	CASSQSRVLNTEAFF	TGTGCCAGCTCACAAAGCAGGGTACTGAACACTGAAGCTTTCTTT
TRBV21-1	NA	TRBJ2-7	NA	CASTSGTGTYEQYF	TGTGCCAGCACCTCCGGGACAGGAACCTACGAGCAGTACTTC